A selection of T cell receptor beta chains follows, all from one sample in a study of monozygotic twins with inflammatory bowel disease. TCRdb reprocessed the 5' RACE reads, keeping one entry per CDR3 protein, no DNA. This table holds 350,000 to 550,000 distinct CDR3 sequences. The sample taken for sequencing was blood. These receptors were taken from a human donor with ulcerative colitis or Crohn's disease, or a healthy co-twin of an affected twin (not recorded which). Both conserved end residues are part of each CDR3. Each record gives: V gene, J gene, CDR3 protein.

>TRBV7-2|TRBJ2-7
CASSPGGGVPYEQYF
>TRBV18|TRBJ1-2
CASSPNQELNYGYTF
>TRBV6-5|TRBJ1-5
CASSFDRSLNQPQHF
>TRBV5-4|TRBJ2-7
CASSPPSPGEQYF
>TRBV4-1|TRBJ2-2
CASRPQVNTGELFF
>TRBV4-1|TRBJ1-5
CASSQGVGQNQPQHF
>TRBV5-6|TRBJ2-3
CASSPLTGGTDTQYF
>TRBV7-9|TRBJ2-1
CASSIGTSGLYNEQFF
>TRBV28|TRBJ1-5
CASSASGQPQHF
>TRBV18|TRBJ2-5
CASSPPREMETQYF
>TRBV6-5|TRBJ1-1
CASSYFQGMNTEAFF
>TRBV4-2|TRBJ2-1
CASSPTLAGNNEQFF
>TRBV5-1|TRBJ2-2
CASSSTGLNTGELFF
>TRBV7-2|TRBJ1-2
CASSPGGGTDFYGYTF
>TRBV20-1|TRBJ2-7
CSANRLAAPTYEQYF
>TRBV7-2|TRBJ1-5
CASSPDRGLAQHF
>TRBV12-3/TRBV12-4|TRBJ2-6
CASSLGLGEANVLTF
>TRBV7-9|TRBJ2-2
CASSLGGQSNTGELFF
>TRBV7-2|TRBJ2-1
CASNLLGTGVNKQFF
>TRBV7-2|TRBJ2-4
CASSPSGVRAKNIQYF
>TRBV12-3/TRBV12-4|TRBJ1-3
CASSSGQFSSGNTIYF
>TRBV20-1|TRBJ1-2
CSARPGGAGGYTF
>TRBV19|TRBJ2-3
CASSRSDPDTQYF
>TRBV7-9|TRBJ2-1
CASSLGADTAGDEQFF